A single sample gave rise to the 17 T cell receptor beta chains below, sequenced in a study of blood T cell repertoires in COVID-19. The assay was immunoSEQ multiplex PCR, and TCRdb's table has in-frame clones only and misses some. The sample lists tens of thousands of clones; around 87% were seen once. Sequenced: peripheral blood. The receptors shown here come from a human donor in a cohort sampled during active COVID-19.

This clone appeared once. V is TRBV6-5 and J is TRBJ2-7, with 9 bases that match TRBD2. Per the germline V gene, CDR1 is MNHEY and CDR2 is SVGAGI. V lost 6 bases and J lost 4; bases outside the gene matches: 7. This CDR3 is built from 14 residues. The CDR3 DNA sequence: TGTGCCAGCAGCTCGACTAGCGGCCCATACGAGCAGTACTTC. Translation: CASSSTSGPYEQYF.

The chain employs TRBV7-3 and TRBJ2-2; perhaps TRBD1 as D (6 bases). The ends were cut back, 5 bases at V and 0 bases at J, with 13 bases in the middle. The CDR3 length is 16 residues. In germline, CDR1 is SGHTA, CDR2 FQGTGA. CDR3 DNA sequence: TGTGCCAGCAGCCCCGGACAGTTCGCGAACACCGGGGAGCTGTTTTTT. This gives the protein CASSPGQFANTGELFF. Combining the CDR3 with reference TRBV7-3 and TRBJ2-2 gives the whole variable domain GAGVSQTPSNKVTEKGKYVELRCDPISGHTALYWYRQSLGQGPEFLIYFQGTGAADDSGLPNDRFFAVRPEGSVSTLKIQRTERGDSAVYLCASSPGQFANTGELFFGEGSRLTVL.

V gene TRBV7-3 combines with J gene TRBJ1-2, with 9 bases matching TRBD1. Germline values: CDR1 SGHTA, CDR2 FQGTGA. The length of the CDR3 is 13 residues. J gave up 8 bases and V 6 bases, and 7 bases lay outside the gene matches. CDR3 region: CASSPGTGLGYTF. For the CDR3, the DNA is TGTGCCAGCAGTCCCGGGACAGGGCTCGGCTACACCTTC.

This chain joins TRBV18 and TRBJ1-2, with 7 bases that match TRBD1. This CDR3 is built from 13 residues. Germline V gene sequence: CDR1 KGHSH, CDR2 LQKENI. V shed 2 bases, J shed 5 bases, and the junction held 2 bases outside the gene matches. CDR3 nucleotide sequence: TGTGCCAGCTCACCAGACAGGGATTATGGCTACACCTTC. Translated: CASSPDRDYGYTF.

This chain connects TRBV25-1 to TRBJ2-2; the D gene is possibly TRBD2 (5 bases). This CDR3 has 14 amino acids. With 2 bases removed from V and 4 bases from J, the gap between germline ends came to 8 bases. Per germline, CDR1 MGHDK and CDR2 SYGVNS. CDR3 sequence: CASSEAEVTGELFF. The CDR3 nucleotides are TGTGCCAGCAGTGAAGCGGAGGTCACCGGGGAGCTGTTTTTT.

This rearrangement joins TRBV5-6 to TRBJ2-3; D is possibly TRBD1 (6 bases). CDR1 SGHDT and CDR2 YYEEEE come from the germline V gene. Trimming shortened V by 3 bases and J by 2 bases, and 13 bases separated the two germline ends. The CDR3 runs to 15 residues. As DNA, the CDR3 is TGTGCCAGCAGCTCCCCGGACAGACACACAGATACGCAGTATTTT. It is translated as CASSSPDRHTDTQYF.

V and J are TRBV5-3 and TRBJ2-7; 11 bases map to TRBD2. TRBV5-3 is placed among ORFs of uncertain function. V shed 4 bases and J 4 bases; nucleotides not matched to a gene: 13. This CDR3 contains 17 residues. The CDR3 loop is CARSTEYSGREAYEQYF. Here the CDR3 DNA reads TGTGCCAGAAGCACCGAGTATAGCGGGAGGGAGGCATACGAGCAGTACTTC.

The gene calls are TRBV2 and TRBJ2-7, with TRBD1 identical over 7 bases. The CDR3 covers 13 residues. V lost 4 bases, J lost 5 bases, and 5 bases stayed unmatched. Germline-derived CDR1 and CDR2 are SNHLY and FYNNEI. CDR3 sequence (DNA): TGTGCCAGCAGTGGAACAGGGGTCCACGAGCAGTACTTC. It codes for CASSGTGVHEQYF. Full variable domain (missing parts from reference TRBV2 and TRBJ2-7): EPEVTQTPSHQVTQMGQEVILRCVPISNHLYFYWYRQILGQKVEFLVSFYNNEISEKSEIFDDQFSVERPDGSNFTLKIRSTKLEDSAMYFCASSGTGVHEQYFGPGTRLTVT.

The chain joins TRBV2 to TRBJ1-2; D is possibly TRBD1 (6 bases). V gave up 1 base and J gave up 0 bases, with 9 bases separating them. The germline V gene has CDR1 SNHLY and CDR2 FYNNEI. This CDR3 contains 15 residues. This CDR3 reads CASSEEGVANYGYTF. In DNA form, the CDR3 reads TGTGCCAGCAGTGAAGAGGGGGTAGCTAACTATGGCTACACCTTC.

V is TRBV9 and J is TRBJ2-2, with 10 bases matching TRBD2. CDR1 is SGDLS and CDR2 is YYNGEE in the germline V gene. The CDR3 sequence is 16 residues long. V lost 0 bases, J lost 2 bases, and 1 base stayed unmatched. The CDR3 nucleotides read TGTGCCAGCAGCGTAGCACTAGCGGGAAACACCGGGGAGCTGTTTTTT. This codes for CASSVALAGNTGELFF.

The CDR3 DNA follows: TGTGCCAGCAGTTTCACAGATCAGAACGAGCAGTACTTC. This gives the protein CASSFTDQNEQYF. The V gene is TRBV12-3 or TRBV12-4, the J gene TRBJ2-7; unclear D gene. This CDR3 has 13 amino acids. Trimming cost V 3 bases and J 5 bases, with 11 bases left between them.

The V call is TRBV6-5, the J call TRBJ2-5; a possible D gene is TRBD2 (6 bases). The V gene's germline CDR1 is MNHEY and CDR2 SVGAGI. The CDR3 length is 16 residues. The V end was cut by 2 bases, the J end by 4 bases, with 17 bases between. The CDR3 sequence is CASSYEGSRGGETQYF. The CDR3 nucleotides read TGTGCCAGCAGTTACGAAGGCAGTCGGGGAGGAGAGACCCAGTACTTC.

V and J are TRBV28 and TRBJ2-1; 14 nucleotides line up with TRBD2. The J segment lost 8 bases and the V segment lost 5 bases, leaving 8 bases of the junction unmatched. This CDR3 is 16 amino acids long. Germline lookup yields CDR1 MDHEN and CDR2 SYDVKM. This CDR3 reads CASSPRLAGGRDEQFF. DNA of the CDR3: TGTGCCAGCAGTCCACGACTAGCGGGAGGGCGAGATGAGCAGTTCTTC. Full variable domain (missing parts from reference TRBV28 and TRBJ2-1): DVKVTQSSRYLVKRTGEKVFLECVQDMDHENMFWYRQDPGLGLRLIYFSYDVKMKEKGDIPEGYSVSREKKERFSLILESASTNQTSMYLCASSPRLAGGRDEQFFGPGTRLTVL.

This clone was seen more than once but under ten times. The chain couples TRBV27 to TRBJ1-5; D may be TRBD1 (6 bases). The CDR3 is 15 amino acids. Trimming cost V 6 bases and J 7 bases, with 19 bases left between them. In germline, CDR1 is MNHEY, CDR2 SMNVEV (reference sequence). CDR3 DNA sequence: TGTGCCAGCAGACCCCGCACAGGGATGAGACAGCCCCAGCATTTT. Translating it yields CASRPRTGMRQPQHF.

The chain joins TRBV7-3 to TRBJ2-3; TRBD2 aligns across 10 bases. The CDR3 consists of 16 residues. Germline CDR1 and CDR2: SGHTA and FQGTGA. With 0 bases clipped from V and 4 bases from J, the junction kept 4 bases outside the gene matches. The DNA for the CDR3 is TGTGCCAGCAGCTTAACTCTAGCGGGGGCTGCAGATACGCAGTATTTT. Its translation: CASSLTLAGAADTQYF.

The chain combines TRBV7-3 with TRBJ1-1; D call uncertain. The CDR3 is made up of 14 amino acids. Trimming took off 2 bases at V and 3 bases at J, with 10 bases between the two ends. Germline V gene sequence: CDR1 SGHTA, CDR2 FQGTGA. CDR3 in DNA: TGTGCCAGCAGCTTAGGGCTGAGAGACACTGAAGCTTTCTTT. It translates to CASSLGLRDTEAFF.

The rearrangement uses TRBV7-9 and TRBJ1-3; possible D gene TRBD1, 5 bases. The germline gives CDR1 SEHNR, CDR2 FQNEAQ (reference sequence). The CDR3 consists of 16 residues. V lost 2 bases to trimming and J lost 0 bases, with 11 bases between them. DNA for the CDR3: TGTGCCAGCAGCTTAATGGGGGGATACTCTGGAAACACCATATATTTT. This codes for CASSLMGGYSGNTIYF.